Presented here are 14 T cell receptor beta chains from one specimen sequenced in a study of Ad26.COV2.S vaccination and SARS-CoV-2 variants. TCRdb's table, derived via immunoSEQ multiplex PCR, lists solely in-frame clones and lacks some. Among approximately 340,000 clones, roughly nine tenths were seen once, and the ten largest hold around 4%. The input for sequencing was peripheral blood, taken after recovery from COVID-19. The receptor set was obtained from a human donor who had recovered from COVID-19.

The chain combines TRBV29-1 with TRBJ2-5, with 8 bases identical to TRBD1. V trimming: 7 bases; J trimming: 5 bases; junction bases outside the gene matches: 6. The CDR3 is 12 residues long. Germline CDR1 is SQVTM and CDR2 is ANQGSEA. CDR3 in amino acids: CSGYHRGETQYF. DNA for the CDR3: TGCAGCGGATACCACAGGGGGGAGACCCAGTACTTC. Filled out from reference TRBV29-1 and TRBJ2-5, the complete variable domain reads SAVISQKPSRDICQRGTSLTIQCQVDSQVTMMFWYRQQPGQSLTLIATANQGSEATYESGFVIDKFPISRPNLTFSTLTVSNMSPEDSSIYLCSGYHRGETQYFGPGTRLLVL.

CDR3 in amino acids: CASSLEAGALSTDTQYF. Written as DNA, the CDR3 is TGTGCCAGCAGCTTGGAGGCAGGGGCCCTTAGCACAGATACGCAGTATTTT. J is TRBJ2-3 and V is TRBV7-2; a possible D gene is TRBD1 (6 bases). This CDR3 contains 17 residues. Trimming left V 3 bases short and J 0 bases short, with 16 bases between. CDR1 SGHTA and CDR2 FQGNSA come from the germline V gene. Based on the CDR3 plus reference TRBV7-2 and TRBJ2-3, the full variable domain is GAGVSQSPSNKVTEKGKDVELRCDPISGHTALYWYRQSLGQGLEFLIYFQGNSAPDKSGLPSDRFSAERTGGSVSTLTIQRTQQEDSAVYLCASSLEAGALSTDTQYFGPGTRLTVL.

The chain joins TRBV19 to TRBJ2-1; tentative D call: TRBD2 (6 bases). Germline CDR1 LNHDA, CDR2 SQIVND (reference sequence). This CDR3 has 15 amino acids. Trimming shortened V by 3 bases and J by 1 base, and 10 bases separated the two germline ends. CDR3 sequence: CASSMGGGSYNEQFF. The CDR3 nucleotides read TGTGCCAGTAGTATGGGAGGCGGATCCTACAATGAGCAGTTCTTC. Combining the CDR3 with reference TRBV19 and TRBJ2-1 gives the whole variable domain DGGITQSPKYLFRKEGQNVTLSCEQNLNHDAMYWYRQDPGQGLRLIYYSQIVNDFQKGDIAEGYSVSREKKESFPLTVTSAQKNPTAFYLCASSMGGGSYNEQFFGPGTRLTVL.

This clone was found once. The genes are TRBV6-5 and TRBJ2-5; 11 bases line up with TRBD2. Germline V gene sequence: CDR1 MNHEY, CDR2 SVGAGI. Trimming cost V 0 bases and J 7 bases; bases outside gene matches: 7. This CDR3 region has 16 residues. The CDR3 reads CASSYSTLAGGGTQYF. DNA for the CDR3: TGTGCCAGCAGTTACTCGACTCTAGCGGGGGGTGGGACCCAGTACTTC.

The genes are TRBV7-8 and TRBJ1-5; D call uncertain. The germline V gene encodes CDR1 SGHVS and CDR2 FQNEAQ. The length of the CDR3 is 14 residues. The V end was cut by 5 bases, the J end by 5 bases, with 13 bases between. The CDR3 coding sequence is TGTGCCAGCAGCGCGGAAAGCCCTTATCAGCCCCAGCATTTT. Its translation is CASSAESPYQPQHF.

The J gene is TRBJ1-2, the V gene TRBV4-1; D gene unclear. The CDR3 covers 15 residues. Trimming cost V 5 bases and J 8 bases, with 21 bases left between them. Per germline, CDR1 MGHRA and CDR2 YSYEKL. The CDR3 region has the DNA TGCGCCAGCAGCACTCAAACGTCGCCCAGTGAGGGCTACACCTTC. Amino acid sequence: CASSTQTSPSEGYTF.

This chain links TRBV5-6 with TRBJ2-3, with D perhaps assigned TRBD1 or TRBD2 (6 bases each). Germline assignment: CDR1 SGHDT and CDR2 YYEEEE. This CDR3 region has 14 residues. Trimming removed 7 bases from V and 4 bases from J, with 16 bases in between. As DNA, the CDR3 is TGTGCCAGCTCCACGGGGGCGGTGGCAGATACGCAGTATTTT. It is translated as CASSTGAVADTQYF.

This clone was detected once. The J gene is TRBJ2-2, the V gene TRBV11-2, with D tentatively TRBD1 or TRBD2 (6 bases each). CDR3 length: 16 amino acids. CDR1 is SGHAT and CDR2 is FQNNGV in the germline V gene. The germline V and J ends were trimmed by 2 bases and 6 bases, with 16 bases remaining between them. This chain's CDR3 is CASSLFGGPGAGELFF. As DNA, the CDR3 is TGTGCCAGCAGCTTATTTGGGGGGCCGGGGGCCGGGGAGCTGTTTTTT.

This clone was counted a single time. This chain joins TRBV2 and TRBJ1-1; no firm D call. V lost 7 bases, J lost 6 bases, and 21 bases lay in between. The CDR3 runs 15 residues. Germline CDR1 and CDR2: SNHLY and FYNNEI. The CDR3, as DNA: TGTGCCAGCATTCGATCCCCGCGGGCTTCGGCTGAAGCTTTCTTT. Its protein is CASIRSPRASAEAFF.

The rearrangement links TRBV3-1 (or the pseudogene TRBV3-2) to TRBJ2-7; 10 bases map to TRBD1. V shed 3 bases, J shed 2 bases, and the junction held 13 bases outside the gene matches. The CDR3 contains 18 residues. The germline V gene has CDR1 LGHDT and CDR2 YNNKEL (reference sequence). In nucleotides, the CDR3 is TGTGCCAGCAGCCAGTTATCCGGGACAGGGGTGTTCCCCTACGAGCAGTACTTC. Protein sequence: CASSQLSGTGVFPYEQYF.

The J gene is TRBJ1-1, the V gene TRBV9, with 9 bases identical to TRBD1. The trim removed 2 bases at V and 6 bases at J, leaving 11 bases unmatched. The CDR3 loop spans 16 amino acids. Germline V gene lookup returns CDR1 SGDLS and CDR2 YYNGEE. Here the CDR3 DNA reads TGTGCCAGCAGCGTGTCCCGGGACAGGGATTCCGCTGAAGCTTTCTTT. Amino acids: CASSVSRDRDSAEAFF.

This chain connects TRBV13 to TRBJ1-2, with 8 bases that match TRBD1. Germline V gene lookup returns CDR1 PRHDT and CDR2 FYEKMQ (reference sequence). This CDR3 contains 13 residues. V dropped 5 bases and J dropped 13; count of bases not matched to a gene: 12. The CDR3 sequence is CASSLVAGGPSTF. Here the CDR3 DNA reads TGTGCCAGCAGCCTGGTGGCAGGGGGCCCCTCCACCTTC.

The CDR3 coding sequence is TGTGCCAGCAGCACTCAGACAGGCTCTGGAAACACCATATATTTT. Amino acid sequence: CASSTQTGSGNTIYF. The chain joins TRBV7-2 to TRBJ1-3, with a weak D call TRBD1 (6 bases). The CDR3 has 15 residues. CDR1 is SGHTA, CDR2 FQGNSA, per germline. V lost 5 bases, J lost 0 bases, and 11 bases lay in between. Full variable domain (missing parts from reference TRBV7-2 and TRBJ1-3): GAGVSQSPSNKVTEKGKDVELRCDPISGHTALYWYRQSLGQGLEFLIYFQGNSAPDKSGLPSDRFSAERTGGSVSTLTIQRTQQEDSAVYLCASSTQTGSGNTIYFGEGSWLTVV.

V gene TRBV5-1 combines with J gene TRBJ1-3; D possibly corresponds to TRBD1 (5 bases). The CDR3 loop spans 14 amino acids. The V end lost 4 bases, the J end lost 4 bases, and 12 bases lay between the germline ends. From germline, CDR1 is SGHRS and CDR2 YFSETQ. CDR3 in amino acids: CASSPGTGGNTIYF. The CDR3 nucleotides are TGCGCCAGCAGCCCTGGGACTGGGGGAAACACCATATATTTT.